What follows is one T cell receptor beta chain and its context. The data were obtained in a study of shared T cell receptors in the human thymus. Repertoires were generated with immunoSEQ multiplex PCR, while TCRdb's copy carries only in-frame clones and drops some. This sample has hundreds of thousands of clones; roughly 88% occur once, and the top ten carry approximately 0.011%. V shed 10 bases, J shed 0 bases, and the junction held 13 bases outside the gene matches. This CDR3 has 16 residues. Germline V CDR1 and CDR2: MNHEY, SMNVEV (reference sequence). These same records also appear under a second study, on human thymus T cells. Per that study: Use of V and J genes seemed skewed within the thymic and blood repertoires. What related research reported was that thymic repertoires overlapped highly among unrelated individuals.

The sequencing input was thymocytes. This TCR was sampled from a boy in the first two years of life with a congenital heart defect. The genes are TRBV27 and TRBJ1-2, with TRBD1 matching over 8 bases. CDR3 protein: CATKSGQVTSNYGYTF. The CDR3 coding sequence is TGTGCCACCAAATCGGGACAGGTAACATCTAACTATGGCTACACCTTC.